This entry concerns a single T cell receptor beta chain. Its antigen is not known. This entry is derived from a study of long-term antiretroviral therapy in people with HIV. Study-level findings and limits: Blood specimens, gathered between about 2003 and 2017, were possibly obtained under older ART regimens. Clonotypes expanded prior to ART showed repertoire dominance at all sampled time points.

Investigators performed immunoSEQ version v3.0 at survey level. Sequencing was designed to cover about 35,000-55,000 T-cell genomes in each sample. Profiled with immunoSEQ multiplex PCR; TCRdb holds only in-frame clones, not every one. There are around 23,000 clones in the sample; around 84% occur only once, and around 6.2% lies in the top ten. Germline-derived CDR1 and CDR2 are MNHEY and SVGAGI. The CDR3 sequence is 13 residues long. Trimming cost V 5 bases and J 7 bases, with 12 bases left between them. This TCR came from a man aged 25 to 40 with HIV. This sequence joins TRBV6-5 and TRBJ1-5; D is perhaps TRBD1 (6 bases). This specimen was unsorted PBMCs, taken 4.4 years after starting antiretroviral therapy. The CDR3 nucleotides read TGTGCCAGCAGTCTGGGGGCAGGACAGCCCCAGCATTTT. Protein product: CASSLGAGQPQHF.